The clone carrying this T cell receptor beta chain was counted ten times or more. Using RNA transcripts as the source, TCR beta CDR3 regions were amplified. A set of HTBI primers served as the primers for a first-round RT-PCR of the TCR CDR3. Each CDR3 protein gets one entry after TCRdb re-called the multiplex PCR reads with MiXCR. The sample lists around 340,000 distinct CDR3 sequences, 18% occurring once. These data come from a study of T cells in Graves' hyperthyroidism and ophthalmopathy. In the study overall: Peripheral blood specimens were obtained at initial diagnosis, prior to any treatment.

Looked up from germline, CDR1 is MNHEY and CDR2 is SVGEGT. The CDR3 is 17 amino acids. Trimming took 4 bases from V and 0 from J; bases not matched to a gene: 9. Sequenced material: blood. This receptor was identified in a woman aged 40 to 50 with Graves' ophthalmopathy. V usage is TRBV6-2 or TRBV6-3 and J usage is TRBJ1-1, with TRBD1 matching over 9 bases. The CDR3 sequence: CASSSYRGRDMNTEAFF. The CDR3 DNA is TGTGCCAGCAGTTCTTACAGGGGGCGCGATATGAACACTGAAGCTTTCTTT.